Following are 32 T cell receptor beta chains from one sample sequenced in a study of blood T cell repertoires in COVID-19. Assay used: immunoSEQ multiplex PCR; TCRdb lists only in-frame clones, some missing. The table lists about 110,000 clones, roughly 84% of them singletons. The source material was peripheral blood. All receptors come from a human donor in a cohort sampled during active COVID-19.

This clone was detected a few times. The chain joins TRBV5-1 to TRBJ2-1, with 10 bases fitting TRBD2. The CDR3 contains 15 residues. The germline gives CDR1 SGHRS, CDR2 YFSETQ. The junction had 6 bases not matched to a gene; V was cut back by 5 bases and J by 4 bases. The CDR3 region has the DNA TGCGCCAGCAGACCTACTAGCGGGGTGTACAATGAGCAGTTCTTC. Translation: CASRPTSGVYNEQFF.

The V call is TRBV7-2, the J call TRBJ2-7; TRBD2 might be the D (6 bases). The V end lost 1 base, the J end lost 5 bases, and 12 bases lay between the germline ends. The germline V gene encodes CDR1 SGHTA and CDR2 FQGNSA. The CDR3 extends over 14 amino acids. CDR3 protein: CASSLDWSSDEQYF. CDR3 nucleotides: TGTGCCAGCAGCTTAGATTGGTCTAGCGACGAGCAGTACTTC.

The chain recombines TRBV5-1 with TRBJ2-1; 8 bases map to TRBD1. The CDR3 sequence is 17 residues long. The ends lost 0 bases at V and 4 bases at J; junction bases unmatched: 9. Germline V CDR1 and CDR2: SGHRS, YFSETQ. For the CDR3, the DNA is TGCGCCAGCAGCTTGGCCTCCAGGGGGCAAAATTACAATGAGCAGTTCTTC. Protein product: CASSLASRGQNYNEQFF.

This sequence joins TRBV6-5 and TRBJ1-2; D possibly corresponds to TRBD1 (6 bases). Germline CDR1 is MNHEY and CDR2 is SVGAGI. CDR3 length equals 13 residues. Trimming pared 5 bases from V and 4 bases from J, leaving 11 bases between. CDR3 loop: CASSLNRAYGYTF. The CDR3, as DNA: TGTGCCAGCAGTCTAAACAGGGCCTATGGCTACACCTTC.

The rearrangement links TRBV6-5 to TRBJ2-3; 9 positions agree with TRBD1. The CDR3 contains 15 residues. Trimming cost V 5 bases and J 6 bases; bases outside gene matches: 9. From germline, CDR1 is MNHEY and CDR2 SVGAGI. In DNA form, the CDR3 reads TGTGCCAGCAGTCGTACAGGGGGCGCTGGGGATACGCAGTATTTT. This translates into CASSRTGGAGDTQYF.

The rearrangement links TRBV12-3 or TRBV12-4 to TRBJ2-3; D is unclear. The CDR3 spans 11 residues. V was shortened by 4 bases and J by 4 bases, with 3 bases between the two germline ends. For the CDR3, the DNA is TGTGCCAGCAGTTCTGCAGATACGCAGTATTTT. Its protein is CASSSADTQYF.

The chain combines TRBV12-3 or TRBV12-4 with TRBJ2-1; D is ambiguous. The V end lost 3 bases, the J end lost 4 bases, and 4 bases lay between the germline ends. This CDR3 is 12 amino acids long. The CDR3 protein is CASSFPYNEQFF. As DNA, the CDR3 is TGTGCCAGCAGTTTCCCGTACAATGAGCAGTTCTTC.

Of note for this clone: An end of the junction does not agree with germline; a read error may underlie this. The chain joins TRBV28 to TRBJ2-1; 8 bases agree with TRBD2. The CDR3 is 14 residues long. Looked up from germline, CDR1 is MDHEN and CDR2 is SYDVKM. In DNA, the CDR3 is TGCGAGGCTCGGGGGGGAGCAGTTAACCATGAGCAGTTCTTC. This encodes CEARGGAVNHEQFF.

The V gene is TRBV7-9, the J gene TRBJ1-3, with 7 bases matching TRBD1. The CDR3 runs 19 residues. Trimming at V came to 5 bases and at J to 0 bases, leaving 16 bases not matched to a gene. Germline V CDR1 and CDR2: SEHNR, FQNEAQ (reference sequence). CDR3 amino acids: CASSRTGTTSLDSGNTIYF. CDR3 nucleotides: TGTGCCAGCAGCCGGACAGGTACCACCTCCCTTGACTCTGGAAACACCATATATTTT. The whole variable domain, remainder taken from reference TRBV7-9 and TRBJ1-3, is DTGVSQNPRHKITKRGQNVTFRCDPISEHNRLYWYRQTLGQGPEFLTYFQNEAQLEKSRLLSDRFSAERPKGSFSTLEIQRTEQGDSAMYLCASSRTGTTSLDSGNTIYFGEGSWLTVV.

This clone has a handful of counts. The chain employs TRBV6-5 and TRBJ2-7; possibly TRBD1 for D (5 bases). Germline values: CDR1 MNHEY, CDR2 SVGAGI. Deletions cut 4 bases from V and 3 bases from J, with 16 bases between. The CDR3 extends over 15 amino acids. CDR3 in DNA: TGTGCCAGCAGTTCCTTTGGGGCTCCCAACTACGAGCAGTACTTC. This codes for CASSSFGAPNYEQYF.

The chain recombines TRBV6-5 with TRBJ1-2; 7 bases map to TRBD1. The junction had 6 bases not matched to a gene; V was cut back by 2 bases and J by 6 bases. Germline V gene data show CDR1 as MNHEY and CDR2 as SVGAGI. This CDR3 region has 14 residues. Here the CDR3 DNA reads TGTGCCAGCAGTTACACCGGACAGGCCCATGGCTACACCTTC. Translated, it gives CASSYTGQAHGYTF.

This chain uses TRBV5-1 with TRBJ2-4; 14 bases are shared with TRBD2. The CDR3 totals 15 residues. V shed 0 bases, J shed 8 bases, and the junction held 1 base outside the gene matches. From germline, CDR1 is SGHRS and CDR2 YFSETQ. The CDR3 reads CASSLVGLAGDIQYF. DNA for the CDR3: TGCGCCAGCAGCTTGGTGGGACTAGCGGGGGACATTCAGTACTTC.

This clone was seen only a few times. The chain employs TRBV30 and TRBJ1-1; 11 bases are shared with TRBD1. Germline CDR1 reads GTSNPN; CDR2 reads SVGIG (reference sequence). The ends lost 1 base at V and 11 bases at J; junction bases unmatched: 6. The CDR3 spans 13 residues. CDR3 coding DNA: TGTGCCTGGAGTGCTGGGACAGGGGGGCGGGCTTTCTTT. It translates to CAWSAGTGGRAFF.

The chain's CDR3 is CASSRVGGSSNSPLHF. In nucleotides, the CDR3 is TGTGCCAGCAGCCGTGTCGGGGGTAGCTCTAATTCACCCCTCCACTTT. V and J are TRBV7-9 and TRBJ1-6; possibly TRBD1 for D (5 bases). CDR1 and CDR2 (germline): SEHNR, FQNEAQ (reference sequence). The CDR3 length is 16 residues. V dropped 5 bases and J dropped 6 bases, with 17 bases sitting between them.

This chain joins TRBV5-1 and TRBJ1-2; tentatively, D is TRBD1 (6 bases). Germline CDR1 SGHRS, CDR2 YFSETQ. CDR3 length equals 15 residues. Trimming stripped 0 bases from V and 3 bases from J, with 12 bases between. The CDR3 DNA follows: TGCGCCAGCAGCTTGGTCGGGGACACCGACTATGGCTACACCTTC. This translates into CASSLVGDTDYGYTF.

The chain recombines TRBV7-2 with TRBJ2-2, with 7 bases identical to TRBD2. From germline, CDR1 is SGHTA and CDR2 FQGNSA. After removal of 6 bases from V and 3 bases from J, the junction contained 7 bases not matched to a gene. This CDR3 is 15 amino acids long. The CDR3 region is CASRRSGTDTGELFF. DNA for the CDR3: TGTGCCAGCAGACGGAGCGGGACCGACACCGGGGAGCTGTTTTTT. Variable domain in full (rest from reference TRBV7-2 and TRBJ2-2): GAGVSQSPSNKVTEKGKDVELRCDPISGHTALYWYRQSLGQGLEFLIYFQGNSAPDKSGLPSDRFSAERTGGSVSTLTIQRTQQEDSAVYLCASRRSGTDTGELFFGEGSRLTVL.

In this sample, this clone turned up once. The CDR3 spells CASSFDTNTEAFF. The CDR3, as DNA: TGTGCCAGCAGCTTCGACACTAACACTGAAGCTTTCTTT. The chain combines TRBV5-4 with TRBJ1-1, with no clear D. Germline assignment: CDR1 SGHNT and CDR2 YYREEE (reference sequence). The length of the CDR3 is 13 residues. Trimming stripped 2 bases from V and 2 bases from J, with 7 bases between.

The genes are TRBV28 and TRBJ1-2, with D perhaps TRBD1 (6 bases). The germline V gene encodes CDR1 MDHEN and CDR2 SYDVKM. This CDR3 has 13 residues. V shed 4 bases and J shed 3 bases, with 9 bases lying between them. DNA of the CDR3: TGTGCCAGCAGTTCCACAGGGCACTATGGCTACACCTTC. This sequence encodes CASSSTGHYGYTF.

J is TRBJ2-3 and V is TRBV13; tentatively, D is TRBD2 (6 bases). Germline V gene lookup returns CDR1 PRHDT and CDR2 FYEKMQ (reference sequence). The CDR3 is 14 amino acids. Trimming removed 0 bases at V and 5 bases at J, with 9 bases between. CDR3 sequence reads: CASSLGTSIDTQYF. The DNA for the CDR3 is TGTGCCAGCAGCTTAGGGACTAGTATAGATACGCAGTATTTT.

This chain uses TRBV3-1 (or the pseudogene TRBV3-2) with TRBJ2-5, with D possibly being TRBD1 (6 bases). Between the trimmed V and J ends, which lost 0 bases and 5 bases, there was a span of 13 bases. CDR1 is LGHDT and CDR2 is YNNKEL in the germline V gene (reference sequence). The CDR3 contains 15 residues. CDR3 DNA: TGTGCCAGCAGCCAAGATCGCCAGGGGTGGGAGACCCAGTACTTC. It translates to CASSQDRQGWETQYF.

For the CDR3, the DNA is TGTGCCAGCTCTCCCCGGAGCTCCTACAATGAGCAGTTCTTC. This translates into CASSPRSSYNEQFF. The V and J genes are TRBV6-5 and TRBJ2-1; no clear D gene. Germline V CDR1 and CDR2: MNHEY, SVGAGI. V lost 8 bases, J lost 0 bases, and 11 bases lay in between. The CDR3 spans 14 residues.

The CDR3 bases are TGTGCCATCAGTGAACCGTCCGCTAGCGGGTACCAAGAGACCCAGTACTTC. This translates into CAISEPSASGYQETQYF. The chain uses TRBV10-3 and TRBJ2-5; 8 bases line up with TRBD2. CDR3 length: 17 amino acids. Germline loops: CDR1 ENHRY, CDR2 SYGVKD. J lost 0 bases, V lost 3 bases, and 9 bases had no gene match.

This chain links TRBV4-1 with TRBJ1-1; possible D gene TRBD1, 6 bases. The CDR3 length is 15 residues. Trimming took off 3 bases at V and 0 bases at J, with 11 bases between the two ends. Per germline, CDR1 MGHRA and CDR2 YSYEKL. The CDR3 region has the DNA TGCGCCAGCAGCCAGGATCGACAGGTGAACACTGAAGCTTTCTTT. Translated, it gives CASSQDRQVNTEAFF.

The gene calls are TRBV5-4 and TRBJ1-4; D remains ambiguous. Trimming removed 4 bases at V and 5 bases at J, with 12 bases between. Looked up from germline, CDR1 is SGHNT and CDR2 is YYREEE (reference sequence). This CDR3 contains 14 residues. The CDR3 bases are TGTGCCAGCAGCCTACAGAGAGCCAATGAAAAACTGTTTTTT. Translated: CASSLQRANEKLFF.

This clone was seen once. The chain recombines TRBV12-3 or TRBV12-4 with TRBJ2-3; D gene uncertain. V gave up 2 bases and J gave up 8 bases, with 8 bases separating them. The CDR3 runs to 12 residues. CDR3 sequence (DNA): TGTGCCAGCAGTTTAAACAGTGGTACGCAGTATTTT. This gives the protein CASSLNSGTQYF.

This sequence joins TRBV9 and TRBJ1-1; weak D call: TRBD1 (5 bases). Germline lookup yields CDR1 SGDLS and CDR2 YYNGEE. The CDR3 sequence is 15 residues long. The V and J ends lost 0 bases and 6 bases respectively, with 15 bases between them. CDR3 amino acids: CASSVDEGRWAEAFF. The CDR3 DNA is TGTGCCAGCAGCGTAGATGAGGGGAGGTGGGCTGAAGCTTTCTTT. Looking up the rest from reference TRBV9 and TRBJ1-1 gives the full variable domain: DSGVTQTPKHLITATGQRVTLRCSPRSGDLSVYWYQQSLDQGLQFLIQYYNGEERAKGNILERFSAQQFPDLHSELNLSSLELGDSALYFCASSVDEGRWAEAFFGQGTRLTVV.

This chain links TRBV29-1 with TRBJ1-4; D possibly corresponds to TRBD1 (6 bases). CDR1 is SQVTM and CDR2 is ANQGSEA in the germline V gene. The length of the CDR3 is 14 residues. V gave up 2 bases and J gave up 8 bases, with 15 bases separating them. CDR3 nucleotide sequence: TGCAGCGTTGAACGTCTTGGGGGCAGGGAAAAACTGTTTTTT. Translation: CSVERLGGREKLFF.

The chain links TRBV7-6 to TRBJ2-4, with 7 bases lining up with TRBD1. J was trimmed by 9 bases and V by 5 bases; bases with no gene match: 10. Germline CDR1 SGHVS, CDR2 FNYEAQ. CDR3 length: 14 residues. The CDR3: CASSRDSRGSIQYF. For the CDR3, the DNA is TGTGCCAGCAGCCGGGACAGCCGGGGCTCCATTCAGTACTTC.

The genes are TRBV9 and TRBJ1-1; 9 bases match TRBD1. The CDR3 runs to 14 residues. CDR1 is SGDLS, CDR2 YYNGEE, per germline. J gave up 4 bases and V 3 bases, and 4 bases lay outside the gene matches. The CDR3 loop is CASSEGQGPTEAFF. The CDR3 DNA sequence: TGTGCCAGCAGCGAGGGACAGGGCCCCACTGAAGCTTTCTTT.

The V call is TRBV7-7, the J call TRBJ2-5; TRBD2 is a possible D gene (6 bases). Trimming stripped 0 bases from V and 3 bases from J, with 11 bases between. Germline V gene sequence: CDR1 SSHAT, CDR2 FNYEAQ (reference sequence). The CDR3 runs to 15 residues. The CDR3 is CASSLAGGIEETQYF. The CDR3 DNA reads TGTGCCAGCAGCTTAGCCGGGGGAATTGAAGAGACCCAGTACTTC. Full variable domain (missing parts from reference TRBV7-7 and TRBJ2-5): GAGVSQSPRYKVTKRGQDVTLRCDPISSHATLYWYQQALGQGPEFLTYFNYEAQPDKSGLPSDRFSAERPEGSISTLTIQRTEQRDSAMYRCASSLAGGIEETQYFGPGTRLLVL.

J is TRBJ2-1 and V is TRBV24-1, with D uncertain. The germline gives CDR1 KGHDR, CDR2 SFDVKD. V dropped 5 bases and J dropped 9 bases, with 13 bases sitting between them. CDR3 length: 13 residues. The CDR3 is CATSAGSVGEQFF. The CDR3, as DNA: TGTGCCACCAGTGCGGGTAGTGTCGGTGAGCAGTTCTTC.

The chain employs TRBV6-2 or TRBV6-3 and TRBJ2-5; TRBD2 agrees at 11 bases. This CDR3 comprises 20 residues. J lost 2 bases, V lost 0 bases, and 14 bases had no gene match. Germline V gene lookup returns CDR1 MNHEY and CDR2 SVGEGT. The chain's CDR3 is CASSYSIIETSGAPQETQYF. For the CDR3, the DNA is TGTGCCAGCAGTTACTCCATTATCGAGACTAGCGGGGCTCCTCAAGAGACCCAGTACTTC.